This T cell receptor beta chain was documented in a study of human T cells and chemical hapten exposure. Time point meaning: patch test 1, 2 weeks after DPC sensitization. The treatment: therapeutic diphenylcyclopropenone sensitization with weekly scalp DPC. Via MiXCR, TCRdb re-called the RACE reads, giving one row per CDR3 protein. Here the sample spans about 120,000 distinct CDR3 sequences, about 12% being singletons. Overall study results and limits: Expanded TCRs clustered into significantly more large CDR3 similarity groups than controls, the analysis revealed.

With 5 bases removed from V and 4 bases from J, the gap between germline ends came to 7 bases. This CDR3 is 12 amino acids long. This clonotype was detected many times. Its antigen is still unknown. J is TRBJ2-3 and V is TRBV12-3 or TRBV12-4; D may be TRBD1 (6 bases). Source: whole blood, taken in connection with sensitization to the hapten diphenylcyclopropenone (DPC). The source of this sequence is a woman aged 50 to 65 with alopecia areata. Some clones in this sample may be carry-over from other donors' samples. The CDR3 bases are TGTGCCAGCAGTACAGGGTCAGATACGCAGTATTTT. It is translated as CASSTGSDTQYF.